What follows are 20 T cell receptor beta chains derived from one specimen sequenced in a study of regulatory T cells in long-lasting Graves disease. The sample's time point: newly diagnosed GD, antithyroid drugs for less than 3 months. Isolated PBMC RNA provided the starting material for the TCR library. Building of the TCR beta libraries involved iRepertoire HTBI primers and Arm-PCR of CDR3 regions. Using its own MiXCR run on the multiplex PCR reads, TCRdb lists one record per CDR3 protein. The table records over 500,000 distinct CDR3 sequences, about 16% of them present only once. This sample also belongs to another study, concerning T cells in Graves' hyperthyroidism and ophthalmopathy.

The material was peripheral blood mononuclear cells (PBMCs), obtained at new diagnosis, from a patient treated with antithyroid drugs. These TCRs come from a woman aged 25 to 39 with Graves disease.

This clonotype was observed many times. The chain has TRBV20-1 and TRBJ2-3, with 10 bases identical to TRBD2. Trimming took 3 bases from V and 10 from J; bases not matched to a gene: 7. From germline, CDR1 is DFQATT and CDR2 SNEGSKA (reference sequence). This CDR3 has 13 amino acids. CDR3 sequence: CSASGLAGVAQYF. CDR3 nucleotides: TGCAGTGCTAGCGGTCTAGCGGGAGTGGCGCAGTATTTT.

This clonotype was recorded many times. CDR3 sequence (DNA): TGTGCCAGCAGTGACCTGGGACAGGCAGACACTGAAGCTTTCTTT. It specifies CASSDLGQADTEAFF. This chain connects TRBV6-1 to TRBJ1-1; TRBD1 matches 8 bases. The CDR3 covers 15 residues. Germline V gene sequence: CDR1 MNHNS, CDR2 SASEGT. V lost 3 bases to trimming and J lost 3 bases; unmatched junction nucleotides: 6.

As concerns this clonotype: An end of the junction differs from the germline gene, which may be a read error. The chain links TRBV4-1 to TRBJ2-3; D is unclear. Per the germline V gene, CDR1 is MGHRA and CDR2 is YSYEKL. The CDR3 is made up of 13 amino acids. The CDR3 region has the DNA TGTGCCAGCAGCCAAGTCCCAGAGGATACGCAGTATTTT. Residues: CASSQVPEDTQYF.

The chain combines TRBV7-6 with TRBJ1-4; D is uncertain. With 0 bases removed from V and 0 bases from J, the gap between germline ends came to 11 bases. This CDR3 has 17 residues. Per germline, CDR1 SGHVS and CDR2 FNYEAQ. CDR3: CASSLAAGYTTNEKLFF. The CDR3 coding sequence is TGTGCCAGCAGCTTAGCGGCCGGCTACACAACTAATGAAAAACTGTTTTTT.

V and J are TRBV6-9 and TRBJ1-3; the D gene is possibly TRBD1 (6 bases). CDR1 is MNHGY, CDR2 SVAAGI, per germline. This CDR3 spans 15 amino acids. V was shortened by 4 bases and J by 0 bases, with 10 bases between the two germline ends. CDR3 sequence (DNA): TGTGCCAGCAGTTTCCGGGGGGCCTCTGGAAACACCATATATTTT. This sequence encodes CASSFRGASGNTIYF.

This chain links TRBV7-6 with TRBJ2-1, with 10 bases identical to TRBD2. Unmatched junction bases numbered 2, after V lost 3 bases and J lost 3 bases. Germline loops: CDR1 SGHVS, CDR2 FNYEAQ. This CDR3 spans 15 amino acids. CDR3 coding DNA: TGTGCCAGCAGCTTTAGACTAGCGGGCTACAATGAGCAGTTCTTC. Translating it yields CASSFRLAGYNEQFF. The whole variable domain, remainder taken from reference TRBV7-6 and TRBJ2-1, is GAGVSQSPRYKVTKRGQDVALRCDPISGHVSLYWYRQALGQGPEFLTYFNYEAQQDKSGLPNDRFSAERPEGSISTLTIQRTEQRDSAMYRCASSFRLAGYNEQFFGPGTRLTVL.

The chain combines TRBV29-1 with TRBJ2-1; D remains unclear. V was shortened by 5 bases and J by 5 bases, with 10 bases between the two germline ends. From germline, CDR1 is SQVTM and CDR2 ANQGSEA. CDR3 length equals 12 residues. The CDR3 spells CSVPRNNNEQFF. The CDR3 DNA reads as TGCAGCGTTCCAAGAAACAACAATGAGCAGTTCTTC.

This clonotype was counted many times. The chain links TRBV20-1 to TRBJ1-2, with a weak D call TRBD1 (6 bases). Germline CDR1 and CDR2: DFQATT and SNEGSKA (reference sequence). V was trimmed by 6 bases and J by 2 bases, leaving 13 bases between them. This CDR3 has 13 residues. The CDR3 DNA is TGCAGTGCCGCCAGGACAGCCAACTATGGCTACACCTTC. Protein: CSAARTANYGYTF.

This clonotype has a handful of counts. The chain couples TRBV4-1 to TRBJ2-5; D unclear. The germline V and J ends were trimmed by 1 base and 3 bases, with 9 bases remaining between them. CDR3 length: 14 amino acids. Germline values: CDR1 MGHRA, CDR2 YSYEKL. The CDR3 reads CASSQVQREETQYF. CDR3 nucleotide sequence: TGCGCCAGCAGCCAAGTACAGCGCGAAGAGACCCAGTACTTC.

This clonotype was counted at least ten times. The chain uses TRBV12-3 or TRBV12-4 and TRBJ2-3; tentatively, D is TRBD2 (6 bases). Trimming removed 7 bases at V and 5 bases at J, with 16 bases between. This CDR3 region has 14 residues. The CDR3 spells CASNNFAGRDTQYF. CDR3 sequence (DNA): TGTGCCAGCAATAACTTTGCCGGGAGAGATACGCAGTATTTT.

There are many counts of this clonotype. The chain is built from TRBV7-9 and TRBJ2-7; 15 positions match TRBD2. CDR1 and CDR2 from the germline V gene are SEHNR and FQNEAQ (reference sequence). The CDR3 consists of 17 residues. V shed 4 bases and J 2 bases; nucleotides not matched to a gene: 6. CDR3 nucleotide sequence: TGTGCCAGCAGCTCCTGGACTAGCGGGAGGGCCGCCTACGAGCAGTACTTC. This codes for CASSSWTSGRAAYEQYF.

This chain connects TRBV27 to TRBJ1-2, with 7 positions matching TRBD1. Losses at the gene ends were 6 bases for V and 2 bases for J; bases not matched to a gene: 6. CDR3 length: 14 residues. Per germline, CDR1 MNHEY and CDR2 SMNVEV (reference sequence). The CDR3 region has the DNA TGTGCCAGCAGGCCGGGACAGCCGAACTATGGCTACACCTTC. Its protein is CASRPGQPNYGYTF.

A few counts support this clonotype. This chain uses TRBV27 with TRBJ1-4; D is possibly TRBD1 (5 bases). The CDR3 is 16 amino acids. Germline lookup yields CDR1 MNHEY and CDR2 SMNVEV (reference sequence). The ends were cut back, 5 bases at V and 0 bases at J, with 13 bases in the middle. CDR3 coding DNA: TGTGCCAGCAGTCCTACCCCGACAGCAACTAATGAAAAACTGTTTTTT. It encodes CASSPTPTATNEKLFF.

The chain uses TRBV27 and TRBJ2-7; unclear D gene. Per germline, CDR1 MNHEY and CDR2 SMNVEV (reference sequence). V was pared by 4 bases and J by 7 bases, with 11 bases between. The CDR3 is 12 residues long. DNA of the CDR3: TGTGCCAGCAGTTCCCGACTTTGGGAGCAGTACTTC. Translated: CASSSRLWEQYF.

The chain combines TRBV3-1 with TRBJ2-7; D is undetermined. Germline V gene data show CDR1 as LGHDT and CDR2 as YNNKEL (reference sequence). The CDR3 length is 14 residues. The V end was cut by 4 bases, the J end by 2 bases, with 12 bases between. The chain's CDR3 is CASSPKISPYEQYF. For the CDR3, the DNA is TGTGCCAGCAGCCCCAAGATATCCCCCTACGAGCAGTACTTC.

This clonotype was detected only a few times. This chain connects TRBV19 to TRBJ1-3; D uncertain. The CDR3 is made up of 15 amino acids. Germline CDR1 reads LNHDA; CDR2 reads SQIVND (reference sequence). The V end lost 11 bases, the J end lost 0 bases, and 17 bases lay between the germline ends. The CDR3 loop is CAGPNPKGSGNTIYF. CDR3 bases: TGTGCCGGCCCGAATCCAAAGGGCTCTGGAAACACCATATATTTT.

The chain carries TRBV12-3 or TRBV12-4 and TRBJ2-3; possible D gene TRBD1, 5 bases. V dropped 4 bases and J dropped 5 bases, with 16 bases sitting between them. The CDR3 sequence is 15 residues long. This CDR3 reads CASSSRVGGRDTQYF. The CDR3 DNA follows: TGTGCCAGCAGTTCCAGGGTGGGTGGTAGAGATACGCAGTATTTT.

The chain recombines TRBV4-1 with TRBJ2-2; 7 bases align to TRBD1. Germline values: CDR1 MGHRA, CDR2 YSYEKL. Unmatched junction bases numbered 4, after V lost 0 bases and J lost 6 bases. The CDR3 totals 15 residues. The CDR3 DNA reads TGCGCCAGCAGCCAAGATCGGGGACAGTCCGGGGAGCTGTTTTTT. Protein: CASSQDRGQSGELFF.

This clonotype was recorded many times. V gene TRBV2 combines with J gene TRBJ1-1; D is perhaps TRBD1 (6 bases). The V gene lost 8 bases and the J gene lost 0 bases, with 10 bases spanning the gap. Germline values: CDR1 SNHLY, CDR2 FYNNEI. The CDR3 loop spans 13 amino acids. This CDR3 is CASHWDMNTEAFF. The CDR3 DNA follows: TGTGCCAGCCATTGGGACATGAACACTGAAGCTTTCTTT.

This clonotype has only a few counts. The chain is built from TRBV5-1 and TRBJ2-5; TRBD1 might be the D (8 bases). Deletions cut 0 bases from V and 1 base from J, with 13 bases between. The CDR3 extends over 16 amino acids. CDR1 is SGHRS, CDR2 YFSETQ, per germline. CDR3: CASSLAYRGGQETQYF. The CDR3 DNA sequence: TGCGCCAGCAGCTTGGCGTACAGGGGGGGCCAAGAGACCCAGTACTTC.